A selection of T cell receptor beta chains follows, all from one sample in a study of T cells in Graves' hyperthyroidism and ophthalmopathy. MiXCR, applied by TCRdb to the multiplex PCR reads, yields one record per CDR3 protein. The sample consists of more than 350,000 distinct CDR3 sequences, roughly 15% of them appearing once. The specimen sequenced was blood. The receptors derive from a woman under 40 with Graves' ophthalmopathy. Each CDR3 is given with its conserved first and last residue. Fields, in order: D gene, J gene, V gene, clone size, CDR3 DNA, CDR3 protein. A D gene is named only where the DNA matches it firmly. Only some rows state a clone size, as once, few, many or a class for expanded clones.

d_gene: .; j_gene: TRBJ2-7; v_gene: TRBV28; abundance: many; CDR3nt: TGTGCCAGCAGTTTCGTAGGGTTCGAGCAGTACTTC; CDR3aa: CASSFVGFEQYF
d_gene: TRBD1; j_gene: TRBJ2-7; v_gene: TRBV20-1; abundance: many; CDR3nt: TGCAGTGCTAGCTCCAGACAGGGTACCTACGAGCAGTACTTC; CDR3aa: CSASSRQGTYEQYF
d_gene: .; j_gene: TRBJ1-2; v_gene: TRBV10-2; abundance: .; CDR3nt: TGCGCCAGCACTACCCTTTGGGGGGTTGGCTACACCTTC; CDR3aa: CASTTLWGVGYTF
d_gene: .; j_gene: TRBJ1-5; v_gene: TRBV6-1; abundance: many; CDR3nt: TGTGCCAGCAGGGGACAAGTCAATCAGCCCCAGCATTTT; CDR3aa: CASRGQVNQPQHF
d_gene: .; j_gene: TRBJ2-6; v_gene: TRBV20-1; abundance: .; CDR3nt: TGCAGTGCTAGATCCCAACAGTTCTCTGGGGCCAACGTCCTGACTTTC; CDR3aa: CSARSQQFSGANVLTF
d_gene: .; j_gene: TRBJ1-5; v_gene: TRBV20-1; abundance: many; CDR3nt: TGCAGTGCTGTTCAGGGGACCAATCAGCCCCAGCATTTT; CDR3aa: CSAVQGTNQPQHF
d_gene: .; j_gene: TRBJ2-1; v_gene: TRBV6-6; abundance: many; CDR3nt: TGTGCCAGCAGTTACTCGCGAGCCGAGGGCCGCGAGCAGTTCTTC; CDR3aa: CASSYSRAEGREQFF
d_gene: .; j_gene: TRBJ2-7; v_gene: TRBV30; abundance: .; CDR3nt: TGTGCCTGGAGTGTTTGGTACGAGCAGTACTTC; CDR3aa: CAWSVWYEQYF
d_gene: .; j_gene: TRBJ1-2; v_gene: TRBV15; abundance: once; CDR3nt: TGTGCCACCAGCAGAGATGCCCTTGGGCAGGGCTACACCTTC; CDR3aa: CATSRDALGQGYTF
d_gene: TRBD2; j_gene: TRBJ2-7; v_gene: TRBV20-1; abundance: .; CDR3nt: TGCAGTGCTAAAAATCTAGCGGGGGGTAATTACGAGCAGTACTTC; CDR3aa: CSAKNLAGGNYEQYF
d_gene: .; j_gene: TRBJ1-6; v_gene: TRBV28; abundance: many; CDR3nt: TGTGCCAGCTCCGAGTATAATTCACCCCTCCACTTT; CDR3aa: CASSEYNSPLHF
d_gene: .; j_gene: TRBJ1-5; v_gene: TRBV6-1; abundance: many; CDR3nt: TGTGCCAGCAGTCCGTTGAACAGGGCCTGGAGGAATCAGCCCCAGCATTTT; CDR3aa: CASSPLNRAWRNQPQHF
d_gene: .; j_gene: TRBJ1-2; v_gene: TRBV20-1; abundance: many; CDR3nt: TGCAGTGCTAGAGATCGGGGAGGGGCTAACTATGGCTACACCTTC; CDR3aa: CSARDRGGANYGYTF
d_gene: .; j_gene: TRBJ2-5; v_gene: TRBV3-1; abundance: many; CDR3nt: TGTGCCAGCAGCCAAGATTCGCAAGAGACCCAGTACTTC; CDR3aa: CASSQDSQETQYF
d_gene: .; j_gene: TRBJ1-6; v_gene: TRBV6-1; abundance: .; CDR3nt: TGTGCCAGCGGGTCAGTTAATTCACCCCTCCACTTT; CDR3aa: CASGSVNSPLHF
d_gene: TRBD2; j_gene: TRBJ2-7; v_gene: TRBV28; abundance: many; CDR3nt: TGTGCCAGCAGTTGGCTTTTAGCGGGGGAATACGAGCAGTACTTC; CDR3aa: CASSWLLAGEYEQYF
d_gene: .; j_gene: TRBJ2-7; v_gene: TRBV15; abundance: few; CDR3nt: TGTGCCACCAGCAGAGATAATTCAGGGTTCGACGAGCAGTACTTC; CDR3aa: CATSRDNSGFDEQYF
d_gene: .; j_gene: TRBJ1-5; v_gene: TRBV6-2/TRBV6-3; abundance: .; CDR3nt: TGTGCCAGCGGCCAAGGACGCCTCGGGACCTTTCAGCCCCAGCATTTT; CDR3aa: CASGQGRLGTFQPQHF
d_gene: .; j_gene: TRBJ2-1; v_gene: TRBV6-5; abundance: .; CDR3nt: TGTGCCAGCAGTTACAATTTCAATGAGCAGTTCTTC; CDR3aa: CASSYNFNEQFF
d_gene: .; j_gene: TRBJ2-1; v_gene: TRBV19; abundance: .; CDR3nt: TGTGCCACTTCTGTTGGCGCCTTGGCCTACAATGAGCAGTTCTTC; CDR3aa: CATSVGALAYNEQFF
d_gene: .; j_gene: TRBJ2-1; v_gene: TRBV11-3; abundance: many; CDR3nt: TGTGCCAGCAGCTTAATGGCAGATTCCTACAATGAGCAGTTCTTC; CDR3aa: CASSLMADSYNEQFF
d_gene: .; j_gene: TRBJ2-7; v_gene: TRBV4-1; abundance: few; CDR3nt: TGCGCCAGCAGCGTTAGCGCGGGCTCCTACGAGCAGTACTTC; CDR3aa: CASSVSAGSYEQYF
d_gene: .; j_gene: TRBJ2-3; v_gene: TRBV12-3/TRBV12-4; abundance: many; CDR3nt: TGTGCCAGCAGTCCACCGGGACACCCAAAGGGGCCAGATACGCAGTATTTT; CDR3aa: CASSPPGHPKGPDTQYF
d_gene: TRBD2; j_gene: TRBJ2-1; v_gene: TRBV20-1; abundance: many; CDR3nt: TGCAGTGCTAGGGGGAGGGGAAATTTTGAGGTCTACAATGAGCAGTTCTTC; CDR3aa: CSARGRGNFEVYNEQFF
d_gene: TRBD1; j_gene: TRBJ1-3; v_gene: TRBV7-2; abundance: few; CDR3nt: TGTGCCAGCAGCACGGGACAGGTGGGAAACACCATATATTTT; CDR3aa: CASSTGQVGNTIYF
d_gene: TRBD1; j_gene: TRBJ2-7; v_gene: TRBV7-2; abundance: many; CDR3nt: TGTGCCAGCAGCTTAGAGTGGGACAGTCCAGATAGCTCCTACGAGCAGTACTTC; CDR3aa: CASSLEWDSPDSSYEQYF
d_gene: .; j_gene: TRBJ2-1; v_gene: TRBV4-2; abundance: few; CDR3nt: TGTGCCAGCAGCCAAGAAGGGGGGGTAGGGTCCTACAATGAGCAGTTCTTC; CDR3aa: CASSQEGGVGSYNEQFF
d_gene: TRBD1; j_gene: TRBJ1-2; v_gene: TRBV11-1; abundance: many; CDR3nt: TGTGCCAGCAGCGCCCTTGGGCCCCTCAGGGGGGACTATGGCTACACCTTC; CDR3aa: CASSALGPLRGDYGYTF
d_gene: TRBD1; j_gene: TRBJ1-1; v_gene: TRBV6-1; abundance: many; CDR3nt: TGTGCCAGCAGAAAGCGTGCGGACAGGTGGAACACTGAAGCTTTCTTT; CDR3aa: CASRKRADRWNTEAFF
d_gene: .; j_gene: TRBJ2-1; v_gene: TRBV27; abundance: few; CDR3nt: TGTGCCAGCACCCTATTAGGGTCTTACTACAATGAGCAGTTCTTC; CDR3aa: CASTLLGSYYNEQFF
d_gene: .; j_gene: TRBJ2-2; v_gene: TRBV4-2; abundance: .; CDR3nt: TGTGCCAGCAGCCCAGGACAGATCAACACCGGGGAGCTGTTTTTT; CDR3aa: CASSPGQINTGELFF
d_gene: .; j_gene: TRBJ2-6; v_gene: TRBV10-3; abundance: .; CDR3nt: TGTGCCATCAGTGACCTGAGAAGGGGGGGGGCCAACGTCCTGACTTTC; CDR3aa: CAISDLRRGGANVLTF
d_gene: TRBD2; j_gene: TRBJ2-1; v_gene: TRBV9; abundance: many; CDR3nt: TGTGCCAGCAGCGTAGGCCTAGCGGGGTCTTACAATGAGCAGTTCTTC; CDR3aa: CASSVGLAGSYNEQFF
d_gene: TRBD1; j_gene: TRBJ2-7; v_gene: TRBV11-2; abundance: many; CDR3nt: TGTGCCAGCAGCTTAGCGCAGGGGGCCTACGAGCAGTACTTC; CDR3aa: CASSLAQGAYEQYF
d_gene: .; j_gene: TRBJ2-1; v_gene: TRBV6-1; abundance: many; CDR3nt: TGTGCCAGCAGTGAGGGCGATGAGCAGTTCTTC; CDR3aa: CASSEGDEQFF
d_gene: TRBD1; j_gene: TRBJ2-1; v_gene: TRBV14; abundance: .; CDR3nt: TGTGCCAGCAGCCAGCTGGGGTCAGGGGGACAACAGCAGTTCTTC; CDR3aa: CASSQLGSGGQQQFF
d_gene: .; j_gene: TRBJ1-6; v_gene: TRBV6-5; abundance: .; CDR3nt: TGTGCCAGCAGTTACTCGCGGGGTGACTCCTATAATTCACCCCTCCACTTT; CDR3aa: CASSYSRGDSYNSPLHF